This paragraph reports one T cell receptor (beta chain). The target antigen is unknown. Germline V gene data show CDR1 as MNHEY and CDR2 as SVGAGI. This CDR3 is built from 13 residues. Trimming left V 7 bases short and J 4 bases short, with 10 bases between. The record originates from a study of post-analysis software for immune sequencing data. Overall study: The cohort encompassed relapsing-remitting, secondary progressive and progressive-relapsing multiple sclerosis disease courses. The study, taken as a whole, reports: Significantly decreased normalized Chao1 diversity was recorded for multiple sclerosis patients relative to controls. Samples made in the same batch grouped tightly together by F measure. In patients, five TRBV segments were more frequent than in controls, with TRBV5-6, TRBV5-1 and TRBV20-1 among them.

The TCR beta cDNA libraries contained unique molecular identifiers. A population of 1 to 10 million T cells gave rise to roughly 0.5 million cDNA molecules. TCRdb independently ran MiXCR on the PCR reads; one entry per CDR3 protein. The sample lists hundreds of thousands of distinct CDR3 sequences; 55% to 60% were seen once. Sequencing was carried out using blood. The TCR comes from a girl aged 2 to 9 with multiple sclerosis. This rearrangement joins TRBV6-5 to TRBJ1-4; the D gene is possibly TRBD1 (6 bases). The chain's CDR3 is CASKGVFNEKLFF. The DNA for the CDR3 is TGTGCCAGCAAGGGGGTGTTTAATGAAAAACTGTTTTTT.